This T cell receptor beta chain was documented in a study of OX40 agonist ivuxolimab in advanced cancers. About the study: The study gave patients intravenous ivuxolimab at 0.01 to 10 mg/kg every 2 weeks. Regarding the study as a whole: Certain nonresponders likewise exhibited a low normalized T-cell clonal expansion.

About this clone: Its antigen is as yet unknown.

Assay used: immunoSEQ multiplex PCR; TCRdb lists only in-frame clones, some missing. The sample records tens of thousands of clones, roughly 90% being singletons. The V segment lost 5 bases and the J segment 1 base; nucleotides outside the gene matches: 8. Germline V gene sequence: CDR1 SGHTS, CDR2 YDEGEE. The CDR3 is 16 residues long. The input for sequencing was CD4+ or CD8+ T cells sorted from blood, taken in a trial of the OX40 agonist ivuxolimab. The chain recombines TRBV5-8 with TRBJ1-5; 8 positions agree with TRBD1. This receptor was taken from an adult with an advanced solid tumor such as melanoma, head and neck, liver or kidney cancer. CDR3 nucleotide sequence: TGTGCCAGCAGTCATCTCAGGGGGCCCAGCAATCAGCCCCAGCATTTT. This translates into CASSHLRGPSNQPQHF.